Included here is one TCR beta chain sequence, with context. Its target is not known. Produced via immunoSEQ multiplex PCR; TCRdb's table is partial and in-frame only. The table has 200,000 or so clones, approximately 87% seen once. CDR3 size: 13 residues. Trimming cost V 0 bases and J 8 bases, with 11 bases left between them. Germline V gene sequence: CDR1 GTSNPN, CDR2 SVGIG (reference sequence). This entry is derived from a study of T cell responses to AZD1222 COVID-19 vaccine. Study conclusions and caveats: Most donors were white British, females outnumbered males, and clonal diversity was possibly underestimated. Spike-specific TCRs gained breadth and depth after people received two AZD1222 doses.

The TCR originated in an adult in good health. This specimen consisted of peripheral blood, obtained on day 0 of MenACWY control vaccination. The V gene is TRBV30, the J gene TRBJ2-1; D not resolved. CDR3 loop: CAWSVRVWDEQFF. The CDR3 bases are TGTGCCTGGAGTGTACGGGTTTGGGATGAGCAGTTCTTC.